This T cell receptor (beta chain) derives from a study of patients and donors after allogeneic stem cell transplantation. Using its own MiXCR run on the RT-PCR reads, TCRdb lists one record per CDR3 protein. The sample holds over 400,000 distinct CDR3 sequences, 16% seen once. Germline V gene lookup returns CDR1 SGHVS and CDR2 FQNEAQ. The CDR3 sequence is 13 residues long. Trimming removed 10 bases from V and 10 bases from J, with 20 bases in between. The sequencing input was blood, either unsorted or a sorted T cell fraction (not recorded which). The V call is TRBV7-8, the J call TRBJ1-5; a possible D gene is TRBD1 (5 bases). The receptor comes from a human donor who was either an allogeneic HSCT recipient or a stem cell or donor lymphocyte infusion donor (not recorded which). It is not recorded whose cells these are; they may come from a transplant donor. The CDR3 nucleotides read TGTGCCACCCAATCGACACCTCAGGGACCCCAGCATTTT. It is translated as CATQSTPQGPQHF.